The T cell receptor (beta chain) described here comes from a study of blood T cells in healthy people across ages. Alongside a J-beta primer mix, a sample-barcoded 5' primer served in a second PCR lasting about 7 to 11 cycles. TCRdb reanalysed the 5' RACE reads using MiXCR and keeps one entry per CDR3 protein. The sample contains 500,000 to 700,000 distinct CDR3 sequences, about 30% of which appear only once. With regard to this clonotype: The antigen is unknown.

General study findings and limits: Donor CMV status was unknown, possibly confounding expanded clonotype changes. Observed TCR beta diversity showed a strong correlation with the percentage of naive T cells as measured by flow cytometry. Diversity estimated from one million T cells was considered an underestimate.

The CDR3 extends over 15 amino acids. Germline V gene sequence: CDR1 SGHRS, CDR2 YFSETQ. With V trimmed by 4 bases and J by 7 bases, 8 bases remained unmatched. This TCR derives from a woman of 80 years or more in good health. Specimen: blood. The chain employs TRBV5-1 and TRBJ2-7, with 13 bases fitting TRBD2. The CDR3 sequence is CASSPGTSGANEQYF. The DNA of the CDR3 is TGCGCCAGCAGCCCCGGGACTAGCGGGGCCAATGAGCAGTACTTC.